This T cell receptor beta chain came from a study of CD8 T cells in Susac syndrome. The CDR3 loop spans 14 amino acids. Deletions cut 2 bases from V and 4 bases from J, with 8 bases between. From germline, CDR1 is MGHDK and CDR2 SYGVNS. The CD8+ and CD4+ T cells were isolated magnetically using a negative isolation approach, whereas the TEMRA cells were enriched by FACS. Roughly 0.45 to 1 ug RNA was reverse transcribed with random hexamers. The method of amplification for TCR beta CDR3 was immunoSEQ multiplex PCR, covering 54 Vbeta and 13 Jbeta. Using its own MiXCR run on the immunoSEQ multiplex PCR reads, TCRdb lists one record per CDR3 protein. There are under 200,000 distinct CDR3 sequences in the sample; 92% occur only once, and more than 0.07% lies in the top ten.

Sequencing was performed on CD4+ T cells from PBMCs. The receptor's source is a human donor in good health. The chain combines TRBV25-1 with TRBJ2-2; no clear D gene. The CDR3 coding sequence is TGTGCCAGCAGTGAAGCAGCTTTCACCGGGGAGCTGTTTTTT. Its protein is CASSEAAFTGELFF.